Following are 5 T cell receptor beta chains from one sample sequenced in a study of graft-versus-host responses after intestinal transplantation. TCRdb's table, derived via immunoSEQ multiplex PCR, lists solely in-frame clones and lacks some. This table holds 3,800 or so clones, over 75% found once. Sample time point: postoperative day 105 after intestinal transplantation (dayNNNN = postoperative day). Graft material was processed, releasing intraepithelial and lamina propria lymphocytes. This specimen was ileum tissue, taken 105 days after intestinal transplantation. The receptors were sampled from a human patient who received an intestinal transplant, so some T cells may come from the graft donor.

V and J are TRBV25-1 and TRBJ2-5; 15 positions match TRBD2. Germline CDR1 and CDR2: MGHDK and SYGVNS. Trimming took 3 bases from V and 2 from J; bases not matched to a gene: 1. This CDR3 has 16 amino acids. The CDR3 DNA sequence: TGTGCCAGCAGTGACGGGACTAGCGGGGGGCAAGAGACCCAGTACTTC. Translating gives CASSDGTSGGQETQYF.

V and J are TRBV10-2 and TRBJ1-3; D is unresolved. This CDR3 is 16 amino acids long. Germline CDR1 and CDR2: WSHSY and SAAADI. Trimming pared 4 bases from V and 0 bases from J, leaving 13 bases between. The CDR3 sequence: CASSAEDRCSGNTIYF. The DNA of the CDR3 is TGCGCCAGCAGTGCGGAAGACCGATGCTCTGGAAACACCATATATTTT.

The chain couples TRBV29-1 to TRBJ2-1; a weak D match, TRBD1 (5 bases). Trimming took 3 bases from V and 6 from J, leaving 12 bases between them. There are 13 residues in the CDR3. Germline CDR1 reads SQVTM; CDR2 reads ANQGSEA. CDR3 region: CSVDVQGRNEQFF. In DNA form, the CDR3 reads TGCAGCGTTGATGTTCAGGGTCGCAATGAGCAGTTCTTC.

Remarks on this clone: The same CDR3 can be traced to other DNA sequences in this sample. V gene TRBV2 combines with J gene TRBJ2-3; TRBD2 is a possible D gene (6 bases). Trimming took off 0 bases at V and 5 bases at J, with 12 bases between the two ends. Germline loops: CDR1 SNHLY, CDR2 FYNNEI. This CDR3 is built from 15 residues. CDR3: CASSEARLGIDTQYF. CDR3 DNA: TGTGCCAGCAGTGAAGCGAGACTAGGGATAGATACGCAGTATTTT.

V is TRBV18 and J is TRBJ2-5, with no clear D. TRBJ2-7 explains the end of the DNA better; the J call may be wrong. Per germline, CDR1 KGHSH and CDR2 LQKENI. The CDR3 is 12 amino acids. CDR3: CASSLVEYEQYF. CDR3 DNA: TGTGCCAGCTCCCTCGTGGAGTACGAGCAGTACTTC.